These 14 T cell receptor beta chains originate from one sample sequenced in a study of sequential checkpoint blockade in melanoma. The sample's treatment: randomized to nivolumab then ipilimumab (arm A) or the reverse (arm B). Profiled with immunoSEQ multiplex PCR; TCRdb holds only in-frame clones, not every one. The data show 30,000 to 40,000 clones, about nine tenths seen once. Sample: CD8+ T cells sorted from blood (inferred from file names), taken from a patient given nivolumab and ipilimumab in sequence. Receptor source: a human donor with melanoma.

This clone has a handful of counts. The gene calls are TRBV7-3 and TRBJ1-4; 7 positions agree with TRBD1. The germline V gene has CDR1 SGHTA and CDR2 FQGTGA. The length of the CDR3 is 17 residues. J gave up 8 bases and V 2 bases, and 14 bases lay outside the gene matches. The CDR3 protein is CASSLFFPTQGDEKLFF. In DNA, the CDR3 is TGTGCCAGCAGCTTATTCTTTCCGACTCAGGGGGACGAAAAACTGTTTTTT.

The V gene is TRBV7-9, the J gene TRBJ2-1; 10 nucleotides line up with TRBD2. Germline V lookup: CDR1 SEHNR, CDR2 FQNEAQ (reference sequence). Unmatched junction bases numbered 6, after V lost 6 bases and J lost 4 bases. The CDR3 is made up of 15 amino acids. For the CDR3, the DNA is TGTGCCAGCAGTATAGCGGGAGGAGAATACAATGAGCAGTTCTTC. It is translated as CASSIAGGEYNEQFF. Drawing the rest from reference TRBV7-9 and TRBJ2-1, the complete variable domain is DTGVSQNPRHKITKRGQNVTFRCDPISEHNRLYWYRQTLGQGPEFLTYFQNEAQLEKSRLLSDRFSAERPKGSFSTLEIQRTEQGDSAMYLCASSIAGGEYNEQFFGPGTRLTVL.

This chain connects TRBV4-3 to TRBJ1-2; tentative D call: TRBD1 (6 bases). The germline CDR1 and CDR2 sequences are LGHNA and YSLEER. Trimming stripped 0 bases from V and 5 bases from J, with 10 bases between. The CDR3 has 14 amino acids. CDR3 sequence: CASSQETGRYGYTF. CDR3 nucleotides: TGCGCCAGCAGCCAAGAAACAGGGAGATATGGCTACACCTTC.

This chain joins TRBV6-5 and TRBJ1-2; D is unresolved. V was trimmed by 7 bases and J by 5 bases, leaving 14 bases between them. This CDR3 region has 13 residues. CDR1 is MNHEY, CDR2 SVGAGI, per germline. CDR3 DNA: TGTGCCAGCACCGAGACGGCGGGATATGGCTACACCTTC. Residues: CASTETAGYGYTF.

The V gene is TRBV4-1, the J gene TRBJ1-5; D ambiguous. V was cut by 0 bases and J by 5 bases, with 14 bases left in between. CDR1 and CDR2 (germline): MGHRA, YSYEKL. The CDR3 runs to 16 residues. CDR3 in amino acids: CASSQDQEEGHQPQHF. In nucleotides, the CDR3 is TGCGCCAGCAGCCAAGACCAGGAAGAGGGCCATCAGCCCCAGCATTTT.

The chain couples TRBV4-2 to TRBJ1-3; D possibly corresponds to TRBD1 (6 bases). The CDR3 length is 17 residues. CDR1 is LGHNA and CDR2 is YNFKEQ in the germline V gene. V was shortened by 2 bases and J by 1 base, with 15 bases between the two germline ends. CDR3 in amino acids: CASSQPFRTDSGNTIYF. The CDR3 nucleotides are TGTGCCAGCAGCCAACCGTTCCGGACAGATTCTGGAAACACCATATATTTT.

The chain joins TRBV7-2 to TRBJ2-1; 9 bases map to TRBD2. Trimming removed 5 bases from V and 0 bases from J; junction bases left unmatched: 2. Germline CDR1 is SGHTA and CDR2 is FQGNSA. This CDR3 is built from 15 residues. CDR3 DNA sequence: TGTGCCAGCAGCACTAGCGGGTCCTCCTACAATGAGCAGTTCTTC. Translated: CASSTSGSSYNEQFF. Looking up the rest from reference TRBV7-2 and TRBJ2-1 gives the full variable domain: GAGVSQSPSNKVTEKGKDVELRCDPISGHTALYWYRQSLGQGLEFLIYFQGNSAPDKSGLPSDRFSAERTGGSVSTLTIQRTQQEDSAVYLCASSTSGSSYNEQFFGPGTRLTVL.

The V and J genes are TRBV7-9 and TRBJ2-7, with D possibly being TRBD2 (6 bases). The CDR3 is made up of 13 amino acids. Germline CDR1 is SEHNR and CDR2 is FQNEAQ (reference sequence). Between the trimmed V and J ends, which lost 2 bases and 3 bases, there was a span of 8 bases. CDR3: CASSLLANYEQYF. DNA for the CDR3: TGTGCCAGCAGCTTACTAGCGAACTACGAGCAGTACTTC. The full variable domain, in which reference TRBV7-9 and TRBJ2-7 provide the parts outside the CDR3, is DTGVSQNPRHKITKRGQNVTFRCDPISEHNRLYWYRQTLGQGPEFLTYFQNEAQLEKSRLLSDRFSAERPKGSFSTLEIQRTEQGDSAMYLCASSLLANYEQYFGPGTRLTVT.

This clone has more than one count but fewer than ten. The rearrangement uses TRBV15 and TRBJ2-1; D may be TRBD1 (5 bases). The CDR3 is 18 amino acids. CDR1 LNHNV and CDR2 YYDKDF come from the germline V gene (reference sequence). V lost 0 bases to trimming and J lost 0 bases, with 15 bases between them. CDR3 DNA: TGTGCCACCAGCAGAGATGGCGGAACAGGTCCCTCCTACAATGAGCAGTTCTTC. Translating it yields CATSRDGGTGPSYNEQFF.

The rearrangement uses TRBV6-5 and TRBJ2-5; TRBD2 aligns across 11 bases. V was pared by 2 bases and J by 4 bases, with 3 bases of the junction left unmatched. The CDR3 runs to 15 residues. Germline V gene sequence: CDR1 MNHEY, CDR2 SVGAGI. The CDR3 DNA reads TGTGCCAGCAGTTACGGGGGACTAGCGGCAGAGACCCAGTACTTC. This codes for CASSYGGLAAETQYF.

V usage is TRBV19 and J usage is TRBJ2-2, with TRBD2 matching 10 bases. This CDR3 has 18 residues. Germline assignment: CDR1 LNHDA and CDR2 SQIVND (reference sequence). The ends lost 3 bases at V and 5 bases at J; junction bases unmatched: 12. This CDR3 reads CASSIQGGIAGGTGELFF. The CDR3 DNA follows: TGTGCCAGTAGTATTCAAGGTGGAATAGCGGGAGGAACCGGGGAGCTGTTTTTT.

The V gene is TRBV5-1, the J gene TRBJ1-6; D perhaps matches TRBD1 (6 bases). Germline CDR1 reads SGHRS; CDR2 reads YFSETQ. The CDR3 loop spans 14 amino acids. The V end lost 1 base, the J end lost 10 bases, and 12 bases lay between the germline ends. The CDR3 reads CASSLTGQLSPLHF. CDR3 in DNA: TGCGCCAGCAGCTTGACCGGACAGTTATCACCCCTCCACTTT.

The chain is built from TRBV19 and TRBJ2-4; 9 positions agree with TRBD1. Trimming cost V 2 bases and J 11 bases; bases outside gene matches: 13. The CDR3 totals 16 residues. CDR1 LNHDA and CDR2 SQIVND come from the germline V gene (reference sequence). As DNA, the CDR3 is TGTGCCAGTAGTATAATAGGACAGGGGAAGGGAGAGGTTCAGTACTTC. This codes for CASSIIGQGKGEVQYF.

The rearrangement joins TRBV5-5 to TRBJ2-7; 11 bases agree with TRBD2. Germline CDR1 reads SGHKS; CDR2 reads YYEKEE (reference sequence). V was pared by 6 bases and J by 3 bases, with 11 bases of the junction left unmatched. The CDR3 is 16 amino acids. This chain's CDR3 is CASTFTLGTSGYEQYF. The CDR3 nucleotides read TGTGCCAGCACCTTCACCCTCGGGACTAGCGGCTACGAGCAGTACTTC. The whole variable domain, filled in from reference TRBV5-5 and TRBJ2-7, reads DAGVTQSPTHLIKTRGQQVTLRCSPISGHKSVSWYQQVLGQGPQFIFQYYEKEERGRGNFPDRFSARQFPNYSSELNVNALLLGDSALYLCASTFTLGTSGYEQYFGPGTRLTVT.